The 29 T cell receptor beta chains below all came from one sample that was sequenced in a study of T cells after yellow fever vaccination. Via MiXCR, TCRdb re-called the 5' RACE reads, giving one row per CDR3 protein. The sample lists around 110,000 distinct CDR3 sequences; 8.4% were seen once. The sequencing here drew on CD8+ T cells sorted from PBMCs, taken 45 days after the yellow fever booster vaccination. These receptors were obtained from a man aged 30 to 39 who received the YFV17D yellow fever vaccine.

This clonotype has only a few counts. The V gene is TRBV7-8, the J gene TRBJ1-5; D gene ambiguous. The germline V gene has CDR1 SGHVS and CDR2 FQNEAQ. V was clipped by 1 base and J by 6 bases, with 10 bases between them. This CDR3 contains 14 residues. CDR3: CASSLEGATQPQHF. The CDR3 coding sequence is TGTGCCAGCAGCTTAGAAGGAGCAACTCAGCCCCAGCATTTT.

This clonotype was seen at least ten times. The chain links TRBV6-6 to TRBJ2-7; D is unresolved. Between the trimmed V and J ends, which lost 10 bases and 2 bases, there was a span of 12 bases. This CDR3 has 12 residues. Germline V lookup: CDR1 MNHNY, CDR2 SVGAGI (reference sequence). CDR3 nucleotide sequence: TGTGCCACCTCCGAATCTACCTACGAGCAGTACTTC. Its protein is CATSESTYEQYF.

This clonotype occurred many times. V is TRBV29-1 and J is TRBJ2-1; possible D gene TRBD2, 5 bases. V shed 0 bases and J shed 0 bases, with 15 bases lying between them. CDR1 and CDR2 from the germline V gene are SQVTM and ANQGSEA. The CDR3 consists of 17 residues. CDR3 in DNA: TGCAGCGTTGAAGATCAGCTTAGCGCAAGCTCCTACAATGAGCAGTTCTTC. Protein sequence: CSVEDQLSASSYNEQFF.

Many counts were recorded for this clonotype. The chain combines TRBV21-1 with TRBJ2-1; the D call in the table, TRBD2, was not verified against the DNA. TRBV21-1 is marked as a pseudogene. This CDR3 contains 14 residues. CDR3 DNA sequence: TGTGCCAGCAGCAAAACGGGAGGGCTCAATGAGCAGTTCTTC. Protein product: CASSKTGGLNEQFF.

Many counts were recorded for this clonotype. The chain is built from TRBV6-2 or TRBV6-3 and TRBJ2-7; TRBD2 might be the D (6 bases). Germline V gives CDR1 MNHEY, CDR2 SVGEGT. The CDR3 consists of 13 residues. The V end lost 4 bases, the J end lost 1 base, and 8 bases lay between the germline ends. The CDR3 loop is CASSWDSSYEQYF. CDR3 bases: TGTGCCAGCAGTTGGGACTCGTCCTACGAGCAGTACTTC.

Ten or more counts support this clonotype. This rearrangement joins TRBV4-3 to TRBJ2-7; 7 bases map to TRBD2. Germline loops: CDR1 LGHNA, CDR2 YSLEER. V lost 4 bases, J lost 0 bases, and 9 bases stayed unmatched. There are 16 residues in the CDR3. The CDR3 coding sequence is TGCGCCAGCAGCCTATTTAGGGAGGGAAGCTCCTACGAGCAGTACTTC. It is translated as CASSLFREGSSYEQYF.

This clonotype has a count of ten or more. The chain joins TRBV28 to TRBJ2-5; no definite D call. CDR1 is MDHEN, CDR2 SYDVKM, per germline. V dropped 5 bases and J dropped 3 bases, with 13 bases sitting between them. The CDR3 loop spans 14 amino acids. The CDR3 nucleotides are TGTGCCAGCAGTCCCGACCGTTACGAAGAGACCCAGTACTTC. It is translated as CASSPDRYEETQYF.

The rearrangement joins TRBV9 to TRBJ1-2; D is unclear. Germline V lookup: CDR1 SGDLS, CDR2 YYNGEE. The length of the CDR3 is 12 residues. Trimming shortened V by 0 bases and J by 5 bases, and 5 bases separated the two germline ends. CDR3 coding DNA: TGTGCCAGCAGCGTAGAAGGGTATGGCTACACCTTC. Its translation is CASSVEGYGYTF.

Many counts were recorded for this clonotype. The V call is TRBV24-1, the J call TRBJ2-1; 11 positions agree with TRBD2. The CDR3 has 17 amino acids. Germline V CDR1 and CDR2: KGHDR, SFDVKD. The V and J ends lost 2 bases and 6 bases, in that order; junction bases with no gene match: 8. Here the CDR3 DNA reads TGTGCCACCAGTGATTCCCCTACTAGCGGGAGTCTCAATGAGCAGTTCTTC. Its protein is CATSDSPTSGSLNEQFF.

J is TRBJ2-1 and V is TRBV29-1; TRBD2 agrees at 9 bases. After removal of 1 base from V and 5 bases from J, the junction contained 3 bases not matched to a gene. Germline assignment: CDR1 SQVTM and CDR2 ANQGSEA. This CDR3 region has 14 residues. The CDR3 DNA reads TGCAGCGTTGAAGCATTAGCGGGGGACAATGAGCAGTTCTTC. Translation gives CSVEALAGDNEQFF.

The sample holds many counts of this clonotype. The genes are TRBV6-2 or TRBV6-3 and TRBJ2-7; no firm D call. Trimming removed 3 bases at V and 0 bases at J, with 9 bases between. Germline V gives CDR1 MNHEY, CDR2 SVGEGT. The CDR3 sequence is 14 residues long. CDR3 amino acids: CASSYTTSSYEQYF. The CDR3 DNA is TGTGCCAGCAGTTATACTACAAGCTCCTACGAGCAGTACTTC.

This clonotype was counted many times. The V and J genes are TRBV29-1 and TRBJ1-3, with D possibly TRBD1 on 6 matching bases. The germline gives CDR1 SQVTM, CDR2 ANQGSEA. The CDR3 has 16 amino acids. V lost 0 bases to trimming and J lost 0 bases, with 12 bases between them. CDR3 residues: CSVEDAGTPSGNTIYF. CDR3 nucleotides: TGCAGCGTTGAAGATGCCGGGACACCCTCTGGAAACACCATATATTTT.

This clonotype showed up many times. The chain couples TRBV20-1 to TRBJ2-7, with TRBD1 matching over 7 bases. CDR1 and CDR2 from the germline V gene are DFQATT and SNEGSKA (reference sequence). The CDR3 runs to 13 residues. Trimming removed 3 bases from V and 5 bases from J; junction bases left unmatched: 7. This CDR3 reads CSARNRGRDEQYF. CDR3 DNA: TGCAGTGCTAGGAACAGGGGAAGGGACGAGCAGTACTTC.

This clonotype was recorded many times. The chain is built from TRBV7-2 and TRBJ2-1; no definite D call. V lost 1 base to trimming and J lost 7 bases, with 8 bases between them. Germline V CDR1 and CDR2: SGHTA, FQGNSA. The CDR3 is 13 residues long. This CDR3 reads CASSLVIANEQFF. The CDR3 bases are TGTGCCAGCAGCTTAGTCATAGCAAATGAGCAGTTCTTC.

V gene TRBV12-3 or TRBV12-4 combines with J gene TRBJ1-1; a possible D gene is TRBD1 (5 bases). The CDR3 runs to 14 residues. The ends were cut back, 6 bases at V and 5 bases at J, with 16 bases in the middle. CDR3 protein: CASRKTWGKTEAFF. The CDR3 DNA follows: TGTGCCAGCAGGAAGACTTGGGGGAAGACTGAAGCTTTCTTT.

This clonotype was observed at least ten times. The CDR3 sequence: CAALNPQGYQETQYF. The CDR3, as DNA: TGTGCAGCCCTAAACCCCCAGGGATACCAAGAGACCCAGTACTTC. V and J are TRBV6-1 and TRBJ2-5; D perhaps matches TRBD1 (5 bases). The CDR3 sequence is 15 residues long. Germline V gene lookup returns CDR1 MNHNS and CDR2 SASEGT.

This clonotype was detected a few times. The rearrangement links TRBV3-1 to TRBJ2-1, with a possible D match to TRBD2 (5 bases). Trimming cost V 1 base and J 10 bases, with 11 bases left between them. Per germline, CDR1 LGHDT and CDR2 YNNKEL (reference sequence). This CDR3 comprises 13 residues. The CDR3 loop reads CASSQVQLGEQFF. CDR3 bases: TGTGCCAGCAGCCAAGTCCAACTAGGGGAGCAGTTCTTC.

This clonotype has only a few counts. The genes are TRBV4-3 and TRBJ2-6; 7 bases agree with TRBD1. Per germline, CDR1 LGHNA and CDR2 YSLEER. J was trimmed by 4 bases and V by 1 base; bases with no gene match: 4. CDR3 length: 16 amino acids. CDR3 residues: CASSQGQGKGANVLTF. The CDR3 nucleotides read TGCGCCAGCAGCCAAGGACAGGGCAAAGGGGCCAACGTCCTGACTTTC.

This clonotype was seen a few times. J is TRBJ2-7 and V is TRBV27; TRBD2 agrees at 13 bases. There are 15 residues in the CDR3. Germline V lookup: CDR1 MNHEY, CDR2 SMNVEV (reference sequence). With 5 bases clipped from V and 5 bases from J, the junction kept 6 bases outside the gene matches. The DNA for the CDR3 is TGTGCCAGCAGTCCCACTAGCGGGAGGGTCAACGAGCAGTACTTC. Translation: CASSPTSGRVNEQYF.

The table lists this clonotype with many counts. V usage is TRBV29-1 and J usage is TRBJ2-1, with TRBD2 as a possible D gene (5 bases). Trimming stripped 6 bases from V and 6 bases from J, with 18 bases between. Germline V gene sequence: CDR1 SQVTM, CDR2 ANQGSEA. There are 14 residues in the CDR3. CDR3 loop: CSVLTGSPTNEQFF. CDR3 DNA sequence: TGCAGCGTCCTTACGGGGTCCCCTACCAATGAGCAGTTCTTC.

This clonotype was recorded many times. CDR3 region: CASSSWELAGGDRTQYF. Here the CDR3 DNA reads TGTGCCAGCAGCTCCTGGGAGTTGGCAGGGGGGGACAGGACCCAGTACTTC. V gene TRBV27 combines with J gene TRBJ2-5; D could derive from TRBD1 or TRBD2 (7 bases each). The CDR3 is 17 amino acids. V was trimmed by 6 bases and J by 7 bases, leaving 27 bases between them. Germline CDR1 is MNHEY and CDR2 is SMNVEV (reference sequence).

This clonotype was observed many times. This CDR3 reads CASGPFHEQFF. The CDR3 DNA reads TGTGCCAGCGGCCCATTCCATGAGCAGTTCTTC. The gene calls are TRBV13 and TRBJ2-1; D unclear. CDR1 PRHDT and CDR2 FYEKMQ come from the germline V gene (reference sequence). V lost 8 bases to trimming and J lost 8 bases, with 10 bases between them. The CDR3 contains 11 residues.

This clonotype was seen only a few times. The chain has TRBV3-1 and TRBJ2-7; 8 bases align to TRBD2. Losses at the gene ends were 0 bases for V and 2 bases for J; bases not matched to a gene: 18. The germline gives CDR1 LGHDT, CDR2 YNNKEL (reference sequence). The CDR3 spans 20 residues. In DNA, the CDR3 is TGTGCCAGCAGCCAAGATGCCCGGGGGGCAGCGGGAGCCGTAACCTACGAGCAGTACTTC. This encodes CASSQDARGAAGAVTYEQYF.

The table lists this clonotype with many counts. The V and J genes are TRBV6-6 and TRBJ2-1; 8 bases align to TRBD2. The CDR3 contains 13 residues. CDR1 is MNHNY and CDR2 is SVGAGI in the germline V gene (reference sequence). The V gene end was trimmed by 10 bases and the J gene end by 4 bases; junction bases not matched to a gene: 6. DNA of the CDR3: TGTGCCACCGCCCGGGAGGGGTACAATGAGCAGTTCTTC. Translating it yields CATAREGYNEQFF.

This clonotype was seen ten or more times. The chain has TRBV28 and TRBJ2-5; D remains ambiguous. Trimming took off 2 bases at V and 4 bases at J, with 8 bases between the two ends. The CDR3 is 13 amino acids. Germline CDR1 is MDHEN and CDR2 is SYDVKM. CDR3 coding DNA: TGTGCCAGCAGTTTAAACCCGGGAGAGACCCAGTACTTC. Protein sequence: CASSLNPGETQYF.

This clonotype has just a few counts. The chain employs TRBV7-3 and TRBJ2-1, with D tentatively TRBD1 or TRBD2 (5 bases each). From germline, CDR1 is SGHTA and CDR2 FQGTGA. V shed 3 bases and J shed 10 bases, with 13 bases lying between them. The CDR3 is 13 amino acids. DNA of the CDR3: TGTGCCAGCAGCTTGCAACTAGAGGGGGAGCAGTTCTTC. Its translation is CASSLQLEGEQFF.

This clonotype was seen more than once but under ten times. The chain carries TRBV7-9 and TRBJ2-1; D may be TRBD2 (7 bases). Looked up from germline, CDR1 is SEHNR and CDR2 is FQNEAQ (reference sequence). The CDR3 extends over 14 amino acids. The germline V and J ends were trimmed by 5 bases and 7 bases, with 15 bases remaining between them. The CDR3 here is CASSGGGGENEQFF. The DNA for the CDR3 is TGTGCCAGCAGCGGAGGGGGGGGGGAGAATGAGCAGTTCTTC.

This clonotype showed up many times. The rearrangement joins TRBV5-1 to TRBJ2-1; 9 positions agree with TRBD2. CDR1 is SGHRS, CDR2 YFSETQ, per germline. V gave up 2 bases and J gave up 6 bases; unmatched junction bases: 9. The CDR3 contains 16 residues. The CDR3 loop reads CASSLGSSGSVNEQFF. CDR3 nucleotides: TGCGCCAGCAGCTTAGGGAGTAGCGGGAGCGTCAATGAGCAGTTCTTC. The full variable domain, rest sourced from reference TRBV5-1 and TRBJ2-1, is KAGVTQTPRYLIKTRGQQVTLSCSPISGHRSVSWYQQTPGQGLQFLFEYFSETQRNKGNFPGRFSGRQFSNSRSEMNVSTLELGDSALYLCASSLGSSGSVNEQFFGPGTRLTVL.

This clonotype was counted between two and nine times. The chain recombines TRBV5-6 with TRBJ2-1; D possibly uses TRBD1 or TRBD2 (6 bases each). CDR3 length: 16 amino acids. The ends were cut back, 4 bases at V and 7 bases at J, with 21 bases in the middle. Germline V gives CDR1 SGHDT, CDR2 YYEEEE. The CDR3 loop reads CASSPGGGSGRNEQFF. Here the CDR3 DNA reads TGTGCCAGCAGCCCCGGGGGCGGGTCAGGAAGGAATGAGCAGTTCTTC.